The clone carrying this TCR beta chain was found many times. The antigen is undetermined. It was RNA transcripts that yielded the amplified TCR beta CDR3 regions. First-round RT-PCR of the TCR CDR3 relied on the HTBI primer set. TCRdb ran MiXCR on the multiplex PCR reads and lists one entry per CDR3 protein. The sample carries more than 450,000 distinct CDR3 sequences, approximately 14% recorded once. These data come from a study of T cells in Graves' hyperthyroidism and ophthalmopathy. A lack of ophthalmopathy progression within 18 months defined stable Graves' hyperthyroidism. The PBMCs had their origin in 10 ml of fresh peripheral blood. Points from the study as a whole: Appearing also in blood were most of the thyroid clonotypes expanded above 0.001. The model foresaw ophthalmopathy a median approximately 6.1 months prior to onset.

This sequence originates from a woman between 40 and 50 years old with Graves' hyperthyroidism. The sequenced sample was blood.

The CDR3: CASSLVRTTGNIQYF. The CDR3 nucleotides are TGTGCCAGCAGCTTAGTCCGGACCACAGGGAACATTCAGTACTTC. The chain joins TRBV7-9 to TRBJ2-4; D is possibly TRBD1 (6 bases). Germline values: CDR1 SEHNR, CDR2 FQNEAQ (reference sequence). Deletions cut 1 base from V and 7 bases from J, with 14 bases between. This CDR3 has 15 amino acids.